This TCR beta chain was recovered during a study of CD8 T cells in ankylosing spondylitis. Overall study findings and caveats: Earlier reports found some motif variants in synovial fluid and blood in reactive arthritis. There was reportedly significant enrichment of clones that were disease-linked in matched ankylosing spondylitis synovial fluid. Relatively rare in peripheral blood, disease-linked clones were also CD8+.

This CDR3 contains 15 residues. Trimming shortened V by 2 bases and J by 1 base, and 11 bases separated the two germline ends. Germline V CDR1 and CDR2: SEHNR, FQNEAQ (reference sequence). The authors made TCR beta libraries by quantitative 5'-RACE with molecular barcodes. MiXCR was run by TCRdb on the 5' RACE reads, yielding one entry per CDR3 protein. The sample holds 300,000 to 400,000 distinct CDR3 sequences, 14% to 15% seen once. Of note for this clonotype: Its antigen is unknown.

The rearrangement joins TRBV7-9 to TRBJ2-5; D uncertain. Sequenced input: blood, either unsorted or a sorted T cell fraction (not recorded which). The TCR comes from a male donor with ankylosing spondylitis or in good health (not recorded which). CDR3 protein: CASSLPQAPQETQYF. In nucleotides, the CDR3 is TGTGCCAGCAGCTTACCGCAGGCACCCCAAGAGACCCAGTACTTC.